The T cell receptor (beta chain) described here comes from a study of blood T cell repertoires in COVID-19. Study-wide context: T cells, B-cell-depleted T cells, or PBMCs provided the cDNA or gDNA that served as material.

Only in-frame clones appear in the TCRdb table, and some are missing; sequencing was by immunoSEQ multiplex PCR. The sample has about 94,000 clones; about nine tenths are singletons. The CDR3 has 15 residues. The germline V and J ends were trimmed by 2 bases and 2 bases, with 9 bases remaining between them. Germline loops: CDR1 LGHDT, CDR2 YNNKEL (reference sequence). Sequencing input: peripheral blood. V is TRBV3-1 (or the pseudogene TRBV3-2) and J is TRBJ2-2; no definite D call. This TCR came from a woman aged 80 or older with acute or convalescent COVID-19. CDR3 residues: CASSQRTVNTGELFF. CDR3 in DNA: TGTGCCAGCAGCCAACGTACGGTAAACACCGGGGAGCTGTTTTTT.